Below, one TCR beta chain is given with its context. The CDR3 consists of 14 residues. CDR1 MNHEY and CDR2 SVGAGI come from the germline V gene. V gave up 5 bases and J gave up 4 bases, with 14 bases separating them. This entry is derived from a study of blood T cell repertoires in COVID-19. Study overall: Donors in the United States, Italy and Spain gave samples during acute or convalescent COVID-19. Sources were T cells, B-cell-depleted T cells, or PBMCs; the material itself was cDNA or gDNA.

Authors' methods: Reference gene primer amplification yielded estimated nucleated cell counts. Method: immunoSEQ multiplex PCR; TCRdb's copy keeps in-frame clones and lacks some. V, J and clone size are those of that table, while D and trimming were read from the DNA. The sample has 150,000 to 200,000 clones; about 87% are singletons. Material for sequencing was peripheral blood. The clonotype comes from a woman in her forties or fifties with acute or convalescent COVID-19. The gene calls are TRBV6-5 and TRBJ1-1; TRBD1 might be the D (5 bases). CDR3 loop: CASSTLDISTEAFF. Here the CDR3 DNA reads TGTGCCAGCAGTACCCTGGACATATCCACTGAAGCTTTCTTT.